Below, 10 T cell receptor beta chains from the same sample are listed, as sequenced in a study of blood T cell repertoires in COVID-19. This table comes from immunoSEQ multiplex PCR, and its TCRdb copy is limited to in-frame clones, with some not included. Among around 170,000 clones, 80% to 85% were seen once, and the ten largest hold roughly 8%. The specimen was PBMCs or T cells enriched from blood (not recorded which). The receptors derive from a woman in her forties or fifties who had recovered from COVID-19.

The gene calls are TRBV5-4 and TRBJ2-7, with TRBD1 matching 8 bases. V gave up 0 bases and J gave up 2 bases; unmatched junction bases: 1. The CDR3 is 14 residues long. Looked up from germline, CDR1 is SGHNT and CDR2 is YYREEE (reference sequence). The CDR3 sequence: CASSLGQGPYEQYF. CDR3 nucleotides: TGTGCCAGCAGCTTGGGACAGGGGCCCTACGAGCAGTACTTC. The full variable domain, rest sourced from reference TRBV5-4 and TRBJ2-7, is ETGVTQSPTHLIKTRGQQVTLRCSSQSGHNTVSWYQQALGQGPQFIFQYYREEENGRGNFPPRFSGLQFPNYSSELNVNALELDDSALYLCASSLGQGPYEQYFGPGTRLTVT.

J is TRBJ2-5 and V is TRBV7-9; 10 bases line up with TRBD2. CDR1 SEHNR and CDR2 FQNEAQ come from the germline V gene (reference sequence). V shed 1 base, J shed 5 bases, and the junction held 4 bases outside the gene matches. This CDR3 has 15 amino acids. Here the CDR3 reads CASSLGLLAGETQYF. CDR3 DNA: TGTGCCAGCAGCTTAGGTCTACTAGCGGGGGAGACCCAGTACTTC.

The chain is built from TRBV5-1 and TRBJ1-3; no firm D call. The V and J ends lost 0 bases and 0 bases respectively, with 10 bases between them. From germline, CDR1 is SGHRS and CDR2 YFSETQ. The CDR3 spans 16 residues. This CDR3 is CASSLEWASSGNTIYF. For the CDR3, the DNA is TGCGCCAGCAGCTTGGAGTGGGCCAGCTCTGGAAACACCATATATTTT.

This rearrangement joins TRBV18 to TRBJ2-5; TRBD1 aligns across 7 bases. The V segment lost 2 bases and the J segment 5 bases; nucleotides outside the gene matches: 11. The CDR3 is made up of 16 amino acids. Germline V lookup: CDR1 KGHSH, CDR2 LQKENI. The CDR3 sequence: CASSPVRGSRGETQYF. As DNA, the CDR3 is TGTGCCAGCTCACCAGTTCGTGGTTCCAGGGGGGAGACCCAGTACTTC.

This clone showed up just a few times. This chain uses TRBV14 with TRBJ1-2; D gene unclear. Trimming shortened V by 8 bases and J by 8 bases, and 18 bases separated the two germline ends. This CDR3 comprises 13 residues. Looked up from germline, CDR1 is SGHDN and CDR2 is FVKESK. The CDR3 is CASRATRSGGYTF. The CDR3 DNA reads as TGTGCCAGCCGGGCCACCCGTTCGGGGGGCTACACCTTC.

The CDR3 protein is CASSSKKLAGLVQYF. For the CDR3, the DNA is TGTGCCAGCAGTTCCAAGAAACTAGCGGGCCTAGTGCAGTACTTC. The chain is built from TRBV6-2 or TRBV6-3 and TRBJ2-7; TRBD2 matches at 9 bases. CDR3 length equals 15 residues. V lost 4 bases and J lost 9; bases outside the gene matches: 13. The germline V gene has CDR1 MNHEY and CDR2 SVGEGT.

The chain has TRBV6-2 or TRBV6-3 and TRBJ2-7; possibly TRBD2 for D (5 bases). The CDR3 runs 13 residues. Germline lookup yields CDR1 MNHEY and CDR2 SVGEGT. Trimming stripped 5 bases from V and 6 bases from J, with 14 bases between. CDR3 region: CASSGSARGEQYF. CDR3 DNA sequence: TGTGCCAGCAGTGGGTCAGCCCGGGGCGAGCAGTACTTC.

About this clone itself: The same CDR3 is also encoded by other DNA sequences in this sample. The chain recombines TRBV9 with TRBJ2-1; the D gene is possibly TRBD1 (6 bases). Trimming took 2 bases from V and 1 from J, leaving 7 bases between them. This CDR3 has 14 residues. Per germline, CDR1 SGDLS and CDR2 YYNGEE. CDR3 bases: TGTGCCAGCAGCGTTGGGACATCCTACAATGAGCAGTTCTTC. Protein product: CASSVGTSYNEQFF.

The rearrangement joins TRBV29-1 to TRBJ2-2, with TRBD2 matching 7 bases. CDR3 size: 18 residues. Germline CDR1 SQVTM, CDR2 ANQGSEA. V shed 5 bases and J 8 bases; nucleotides not matched to a gene: 23. CDR3 protein: CSVFGPGRVLVLAGELFF. The CDR3 DNA reads TGCAGCGTTTTCGGACCTGGGAGGGTACTAGTCTTGGCGGGGGAGCTGTTTTTT.

The chain employs TRBV4-2 and TRBJ1-6, with D uncertain. V was pared by 0 bases and J by 6 bases, with 9 bases between. The CDR3 is 15 amino acids. Germline-derived CDR1 and CDR2 are LGHNA and YNFKEQ. The CDR3 region is CASSQDPTGNSPLHF. The CDR3 DNA is TGTGCCAGCAGCCAAGACCCGACGGGTAATTCACCCCTCCACTTT.